This T cell receptor (beta chain) was obtained from a study of blood T cell repertoires in COVID-19. In the study overall: The samples span acute and convalescent COVID-19 from the United States, Italy and Spain. In each case, the material was cDNA or gDNA derived from T cells, B-cell-depleted T cells, or PBMCs.

From germline, CDR1 is SGHRS and CDR2 YFSETQ. V was trimmed by 2 bases and J by 2 bases, leaving 7 bases between them. This CDR3 region has 13 residues. Per the original data handling: Amplified reference gene primers provided the basis for estimating nucleated cell counts. The data were produced by immunoSEQ multiplex PCR, yet TCRdb's version contains in-frame clones alone and is incomplete. The V and J calls and clone size come from that table; D and trimming were worked out from the DNA. This table holds some 200,000 clones, about nine tenths found once. The specimen sequenced was peripheral blood. The sequence derives from a man older than 75 with acute or convalescent COVID-19. The chain couples TRBV5-1 to TRBJ1-1; D uncertain. The CDR3 sequence: CASSFRGNTEAFF. CDR3 nucleotides: TGCGCCAGCAGCTTTCGGGGAAACACTGAAGCTTTCTTT.